What follows are 26 T cell receptor beta chains derived from one specimen sequenced in a study of low-dose radiotherapy and immunotherapy resistance in tumors. Time point given: after trial treatment. This sample's treatment: LDRT plus nivolumab, ipilimumab, low-dose cyclophosphamide and aspirin (RACIN trial). Both TCRalpha and TCRbeta chains were reverse transcribed with V-gene-specific primers. TCR amplification ran 20 PCR cycles using constant-region and V-primer adapter primers. TCRdb re-analysed the reads in MiXCR, keeping a single row per CDR3 protein. Of about 84,000 distinct CDR3 sequences listed, around 17% were seen once; the top ten hold roughly 1.5%. Sequenced material: PBMCs, taken after low-dose radiotherapy plus immunotherapy. The receptors stem from a male donor with prostate cancer.

This clonotype was observed many times. The rearrangement links TRBV7-3 to TRBJ2-1; 16 bases line up with TRBD2. The V and J ends lost 5 bases and 8 bases, in that order; junction bases with no gene match: 6. Germline lookup yields CDR1 SGHTA and CDR2 FQGTGA. The CDR3 loop spans 16 amino acids. The CDR3 nucleotides read TGTGCCAGCAGCACCCGGGGACTAGCGGGAGGGGATGAGCAGTTCTTC. Its translation: CASSTRGLAGGDEQFF.

This clonotype was seen at least ten times. The gene calls are TRBV4-2 and TRBJ2-3; unclear D gene. The CDR3 is made up of 15 amino acids. V was cut by 0 bases and J by 4 bases, with 11 bases left in between. Per germline, CDR1 LGHNA and CDR2 YNFKEQ. CDR3 region: CASSQDSASPDTQYF. CDR3 nucleotide sequence: TGTGCCAGCAGCCAAGACTCGGCCTCCCCAGATACGCAGTATTTT.

This clonotype was seen ten or more times. The CDR3 reads CSANSGRQSEQFF. The CDR3 region has the DNA TGCAGTGCAAATAGCGGGAGGCAGAGTGAGCAGTTCTTC. V is TRBV20-1 and J is TRBJ2-1; 10 bases align to TRBD2. J was trimmed by 9 bases and V by 6 bases; bases with no gene match: 8. CDR1 DFQATT and CDR2 SNEGSKA come from the germline V gene (reference sequence). The CDR3 covers 13 residues.

Only a few counts were recorded for this clonotype. The gene calls are TRBV28 and TRBJ1-6; 7 nucleotides line up with TRBD1. Germline V gene data show CDR1 as MDHEN and CDR2 as SYDVKM. Unmatched junction bases numbered 3, after V lost 3 bases and J lost 7 bases. This CDR3 region has 14 residues. The CDR3 reads CASSLGQSNSPLHF. DNA for the CDR3: TGTGCCAGCAGTTTGGGACAGTCAAATTCACCCCTCCACTTT.

This clonotype was seen at least ten times. In nucleotides, the CDR3 is TGTGCCAGCAGTTTCCCAGGAAAGTACGAGCAGTACTTC. Translated: CASSFPGKYEQYF. This chain links TRBV12-3 or TRBV12-4 with TRBJ2-7; D is uncertain. The CDR3 extends over 13 amino acids. With 3 bases removed from V and 4 bases from J, the gap between germline ends came to 10 bases.

In this sample, this clonotype turned up many times. The chain combines TRBV28 with TRBJ2-3; TRBD1 might be the D (6 bases). The CDR3 spans 13 residues. Trimming left V 2 bases short and J 4 bases short, with 7 bases between. From germline, CDR1 is MDHEN and CDR2 SYDVKM. DNA of the CDR3: TGTGCCAGCAGTTTAGGGGGCCCAGATACGCAGTATTTT. Amino acid sequence: CASSLGGPDTQYF.

This clonotype was found many times. The chain employs TRBV20-1 and TRBJ2-2; 12 bases fit TRBD2. Per germline, CDR1 DFQATT and CDR2 SNEGSKA (reference sequence). This CDR3 has 16 amino acids. Unmatched junction bases numbered 3, after V lost 4 bases and J lost 0 bases. The CDR3 DNA follows: TGCAGTGCTAAACTAGCGGGAGGACCGAACACCGGGGAGCTGTTTTTT. Protein: CSAKLAGGPNTGELFF.

This clonotype was found many times. The V call is TRBV7-2, the J call TRBJ2-3; 8 positions match TRBD2. Germline loops: CDR1 SGHTA, CDR2 FQGNSA. This CDR3 contains 16 residues. J was trimmed by 5 bases and V by 0 bases; bases with no gene match: 7. The DNA for the CDR3 is TGTGCCAGCAGCTTAGCGGGAGCGGGAGTGGGAGATACGCAGTATTTT. This translates into CASSLAGAGVGDTQYF.

The rearrangement joins TRBV11-2 to TRBJ2-3, with a weak D call TRBD2 (6 bases). With 4 bases removed from V and 2 bases from J, the gap between germline ends came to 22 bases. The CDR3 runs 18 residues. Germline values: CDR1 SGHAT, CDR2 FQNNGV. This CDR3 is CASSSLRERPLTTDTQYF. The CDR3 nucleotides read TGTGCCAGCAGCTCACTCCGGGAGCGACCTCTCACCACAGATACGCAGTATTTT.

V usage is TRBV2 and J usage is TRBJ2-2; 13 bases match TRBD2. J gave up 15 bases and V 6 bases, and 16 bases lay outside the gene matches. The CDR3 has 16 amino acids. Looked up from germline, CDR1 is SNHLY and CDR2 is FYNNEI. CDR3 protein: CASSGTSGKAGELLFF. CDR3 coding DNA: TGTGCCAGCAGCGGGACTAGCGGGAAGGCCGGGGAGCTGTTGTTTTTT.

This clonotype appeared many times. The chain is built from TRBV3-1 and TRBJ2-7, with TRBD1 identical over 8 bases. The V segment lost 4 bases and the J segment 2 bases; nucleotides outside the gene matches: 10. This CDR3 comprises 16 residues. Germline V CDR1 and CDR2: LGHDT, YNNKEL (reference sequence). CDR3 region: CASSLPGQDSTYEQYF. DNA of the CDR3: TGTGCCAGCAGCCTCCCGGGACAGGACTCGACCTACGAGCAGTACTTC.

Worth noting for this clonotype: This is likely an artifact of a read error, given a far larger clone one base away. The rearrangement links TRBV5-4 to TRBJ2-1; D tentatively reads TRBD1 or TRBD2 (5 bases each). The ends were cut back, 3 bases at V and 10 bases at J, with 17 bases in the middle. CDR3 size: 14 residues. The germline V gene has CDR1 SGHNT and CDR2 YYREEE (reference sequence). For the CDR3, the DNA is TGTGCCAGCAGCTCCGGGACCATCGGTCTCGAGCAGTTCTTC. It is translated as CASSSGTIGLEQFF.

The chain carries TRBV7-3 and TRBJ2-1, with 9 bases matching TRBD2. Germline trimming cut 8 bases from V and 5 bases from J; bases unmatched to any gene: 7. CDR1 and CDR2 from the germline V gene are SGHTA and FQGTGA. This CDR3 comprises 14 residues. The CDR3 nucleotides read TGTGCCAGCTCCGGGGTAGCGGGAGACAATGAGCAGTTCTTC. Protein: CASSGVAGDNEQFF. Using reference TRBV7-3 and TRBJ2-1 for the parts outside the CDR3, the full variable domain is GAGVSQTPSNKVTEKGKYVELRCDPISGHTALYWYRQSLGQGPEFLIYFQGTGAADDSGLPNDRFFAVRPEGSVSTLKIQRTERGDSAVYLCASSGVAGDNEQFFGPGTRLTVL.

The chain employs TRBV20-1 and TRBJ2-3; D might be TRBD2 (6 bases). The CDR3 sequence is 14 residues long. Germline lookup yields CDR1 DFQATT and CDR2 SNEGSKA (reference sequence). Trimming cost V 3 bases and J 0 bases, with 10 bases left between them. This CDR3 is CSASGRGSTDTQYF. The DNA for the CDR3 is TGCAGTGCTAGTGGGCGGGGTAGCACAGATACGCAGTATTTT.

This clonotype was seen at least ten times. The gene calls are TRBV30 and TRBJ2-2; unclear D gene. The CDR3 totals 13 residues. Trimming removed 2 bases at V and 3 bases at J, with 7 bases between. Germline CDR1 GTSNPN, CDR2 SVGIG (reference sequence). In DNA, the CDR3 is TGTGCCTGGAGTAAGGTCTACACCGGGGAGCTGTTTTTT. Translation: CAWSKVYTGELFF.

This clonotype has ten or more counts. V usage is TRBV7-8 and J usage is TRBJ2-7; no clear D. This CDR3 is 16 amino acids long. Germline V gene lookup returns CDR1 SGHVS and CDR2 FQNEAQ. Trimming cost V 7 bases and J 7 bases, with 26 bases left between them. This CDR3 reads CASTNGVGSLVWEQYF. The CDR3 DNA reads as TGTGCCAGCACCAATGGAGTTGGCAGCTTGGTTTGGGAGCAGTACTTC.

Comments on this clonotype: This is likely an artifact of a read error, given a far larger clone one base away. It is unclear where the CDR3 begins or ends on the DNA, so no DNA is shown, and the CDR3 is as TCRdb lists it. The chain carries TRBV21-1 and TRBJ2-7; the DNA was not used to check the table's D call, TRBD1. TRBV21-1 is a documented pseudogene. The CDR3 is 16 amino acids in total, end residues counted. CDR3 loop: CARSQDWGQGSYEQYF.

As to this clonotype: A far more abundant clone sits one base away, making this likely a read error. The rearrangement joins TRBV9 to TRBJ2-7; 7 bases are shared with TRBD2. CDR1 is SGDLS and CDR2 is YYNGEE in the germline V gene. This CDR3 has 14 residues. The trim removed 7 bases at V and 7 bases at J, leaving 14 bases unmatched. CDR3 coding DNA: TGTGCCAGCGGGGCGGGAGCCCCGTACAATGAGCAGTACTTC. Protein product: CASGAGAPYNEQYF.

In this sample, this clonotype turned up many times. This rearrangement joins TRBV5-1 to TRBJ2-5; D gene uncertain. Germline CDR1 is SGHRS and CDR2 is YFSETQ. V shed 3 bases and J shed 4 bases, with 13 bases lying between them. This CDR3 comprises 14 residues. CDR3 coding DNA: TGCGCCAGCAGCTCCAGCGCCAGTCTAGAGACCCAGTACTTC. Translated, it gives CASSSSASLETQYF.

This clonotype was found once. The gene calls are TRBV10-3 and TRBJ2-2; D possibly corresponds to TRBD2 (6 bases). The CDR3 has 14 amino acids. Trimming shortened V by 4 bases and J by 1 base, and 7 bases separated the two germline ends. CDR1 and CDR2 (germline): ENHRY, SYGVKD. The CDR3 sequence is CAISVSGNTGELFF. Written as DNA, the CDR3 is TGTGCCATCAGTGTTAGCGGGAACACCGGGGAGCTGTTTTTT.

This clonotype was seen more than once but under ten times. This chain links TRBV11-2 with TRBJ2-7; TRBD1 agrees at 7 bases. V was clipped by 5 bases and J by 4 bases; unmatched bases: 8. CDR3 size: 14 residues. Germline CDR1 is SGHAT and CDR2 is FQNNGV. CDR3 protein: CASSPTQGPYEQYF. CDR3 nucleotides: TGTGCCAGCAGCCCAACACAGGGGCCGTACGAGCAGTACTTC.

This clonotype was seen ten or more times. The CDR3 loop reads CSADRGPNEQYF. CDR3 bases: TGCAGCGCGGACAGGGGGCCCAACGAGCAGTACTTC. The chain couples TRBV29-1 to TRBJ2-7, with TRBD1 matching 11 bases. The J segment lost 5 bases and the V segment lost 7 bases, leaving 4 bases of the junction unmatched. Per the germline V gene, CDR1 is SQVTM and CDR2 is ANQGSEA. This CDR3 has 12 residues.

The V and J genes are TRBV10-3 and TRBJ1-5; 8 positions agree with TRBD1. The CDR3 runs 14 residues. The germline gives CDR1 ENHRY, CDR2 SYGVKD. The V gene end was trimmed by 6 bases and the J gene end by 4 bases; junction bases not matched to a gene: 5. The CDR3 loop is CAIRDREGNQPQHF. The CDR3 DNA follows: TGTGCCATCAGGGACAGGGAAGGGAATCAGCCCCAGCATTTT.

This clonotype showed up many times. The chain uses TRBV6-1 and TRBJ2-1; TRBD2 aligns across 8 bases. V was pared by 0 bases and J by 0 bases, with 7 bases of the junction left unmatched. The germline CDR1 and CDR2 sequences are MNHNS and SASEGT. This CDR3 is built from 18 residues. CDR3 sequence (DNA): TGTGCCAGCAGTGAAGCCACGGGCGGGGGGAGCTCCTACAATGAGCAGTTCTTC. Translation gives CASSEATGGGSSYNEQFF.

This clonotype was found a few times. The chain recombines TRBV19 with TRBJ2-6; D is unresolved. In germline, CDR1 is LNHDA, CDR2 SQIVND (reference sequence). The germline V and J ends were trimmed by 3 bases and 0 bases, with 15 bases remaining between them. The CDR3 runs to 18 residues. CDR3 coding DNA: TGTGCCAGTAGTATTCCCCCGGGCATACTCTCTGGGGCCAACGTCCTGACTTTC. Encoded protein: CASSIPPGILSGANVLTF.

This clonotype occurred many times. This sequence joins TRBV5-4 and TRBJ2-5; D is uncertain. This CDR3 contains 15 residues. V lost 0 bases and J 0 bases, leaving 9 bases between the germline ends. Germline loops: CDR1 SGHNT, CDR2 YYREEE (reference sequence). The CDR3 DNA sequence: TGTGCCAGCAGCTTGGTATCCAGTAACCAAGAGACCCAGTACTTC. Residues: CASSLVSSNQETQYF.